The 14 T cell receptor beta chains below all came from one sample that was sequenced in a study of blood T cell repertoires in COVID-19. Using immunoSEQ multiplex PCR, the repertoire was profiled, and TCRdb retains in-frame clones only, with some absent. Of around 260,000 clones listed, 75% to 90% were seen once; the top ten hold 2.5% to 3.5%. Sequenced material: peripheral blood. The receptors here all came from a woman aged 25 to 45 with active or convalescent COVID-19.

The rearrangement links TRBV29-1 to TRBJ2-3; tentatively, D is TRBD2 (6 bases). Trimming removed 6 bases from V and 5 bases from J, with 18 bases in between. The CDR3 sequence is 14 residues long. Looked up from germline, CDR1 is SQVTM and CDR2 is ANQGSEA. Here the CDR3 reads CSVRGGVSGDTQYF. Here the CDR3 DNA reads TGCAGCGTGAGAGGCGGGGTTAGTGGAGATACGCAGTATTTT.

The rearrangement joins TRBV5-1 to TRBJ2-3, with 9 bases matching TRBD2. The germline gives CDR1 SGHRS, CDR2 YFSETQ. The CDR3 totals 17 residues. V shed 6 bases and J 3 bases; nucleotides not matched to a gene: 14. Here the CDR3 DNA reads TGCGCCAGCACCACCGTAAATGCGGGGGGGCGGACAGATACGCAGTATTTT. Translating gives CASTTVNAGGRTDTQYF.

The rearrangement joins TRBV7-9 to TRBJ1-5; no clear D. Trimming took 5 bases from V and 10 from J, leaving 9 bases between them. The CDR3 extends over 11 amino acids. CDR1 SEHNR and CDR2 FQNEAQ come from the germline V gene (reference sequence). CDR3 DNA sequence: TGTGCCAGCAGCCAGGAGGGACCCCAGCATTTT. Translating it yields CASSQEGPQHF.

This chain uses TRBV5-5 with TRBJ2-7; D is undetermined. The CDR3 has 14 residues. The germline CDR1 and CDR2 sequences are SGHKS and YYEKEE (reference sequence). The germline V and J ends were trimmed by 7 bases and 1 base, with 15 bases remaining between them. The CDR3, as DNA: TGTGCCAGCCGGCCATTGCCGGGTTCCTACGAGCAGTACTTC. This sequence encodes CASRPLPGSYEQYF.

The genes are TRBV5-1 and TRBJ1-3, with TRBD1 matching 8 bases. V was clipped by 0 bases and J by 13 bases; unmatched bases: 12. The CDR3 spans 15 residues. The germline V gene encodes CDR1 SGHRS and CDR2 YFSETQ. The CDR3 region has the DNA TGCGCCAGCAGCTTGGAGGGGACAGGTGGCACGGGGATATATTTT. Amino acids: CASSLEGTGGTGIYF.

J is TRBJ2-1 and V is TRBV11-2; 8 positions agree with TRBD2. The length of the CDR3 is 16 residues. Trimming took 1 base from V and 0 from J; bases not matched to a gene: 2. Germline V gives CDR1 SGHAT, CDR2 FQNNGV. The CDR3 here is CASSLAGGRSYNEQFF. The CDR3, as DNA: TGTGCCAGCAGCTTAGCGGGGGGGCGCTCCTACAATGAGCAGTTCTTC.

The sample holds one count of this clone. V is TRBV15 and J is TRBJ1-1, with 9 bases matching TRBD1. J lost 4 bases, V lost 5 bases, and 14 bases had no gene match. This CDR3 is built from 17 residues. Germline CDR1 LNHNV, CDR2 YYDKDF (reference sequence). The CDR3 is CATSALPGQGLSTEAFF. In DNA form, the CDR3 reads TGTGCCACCAGCGCACTTCCGGGACAGGGTTTATCCACTGAAGCTTTCTTT.

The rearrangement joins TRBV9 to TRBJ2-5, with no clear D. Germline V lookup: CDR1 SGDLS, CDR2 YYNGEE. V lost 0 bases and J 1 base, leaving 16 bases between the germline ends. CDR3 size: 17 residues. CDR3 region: CASSVGGRGDFQETQYF. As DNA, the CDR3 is TGTGCCAGCAGCGTAGGTGGCCGAGGAGATTTCCAAGAGACCCAGTACTTC.

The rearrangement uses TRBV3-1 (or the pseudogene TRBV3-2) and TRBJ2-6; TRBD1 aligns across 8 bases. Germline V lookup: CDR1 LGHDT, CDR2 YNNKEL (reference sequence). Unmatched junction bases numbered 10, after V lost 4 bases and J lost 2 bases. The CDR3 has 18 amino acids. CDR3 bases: TGTGCCAGCAGCCCATTAAGGCAGGGGGCTCCTGGGGCCAACGTCCTGACTTTC. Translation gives CASSPLRQGAPGANVLTF.

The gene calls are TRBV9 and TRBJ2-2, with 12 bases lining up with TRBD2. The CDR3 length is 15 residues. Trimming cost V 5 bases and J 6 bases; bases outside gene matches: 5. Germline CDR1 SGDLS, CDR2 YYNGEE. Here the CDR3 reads CASRRLAGEAGELFF. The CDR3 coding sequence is TGTGCCAGCAGGCGACTAGCGGGGGAGGCCGGGGAGCTGTTTTTT.

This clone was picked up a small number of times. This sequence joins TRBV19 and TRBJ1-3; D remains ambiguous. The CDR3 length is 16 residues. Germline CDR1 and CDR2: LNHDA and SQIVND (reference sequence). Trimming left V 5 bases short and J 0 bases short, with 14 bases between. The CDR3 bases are TGTGCCAGTAGTCCTCCAGGACTGCTCTCTGGAAACACCATATATTTT. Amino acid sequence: CASSPPGLLSGNTIYF.

The chain's CDR3 is CASSPPTSAKKPPGLYEQYF. CDR3 DNA sequence: TGTGCCAGCTCACCACCTACTAGCGCCAAAAAACCACCGGGACTCTACGAGCAGTACTTC. The gene calls are TRBV18 and TRBJ2-7, with 7 bases lining up with TRBD2. Looked up from germline, CDR1 is KGHSH and CDR2 is LQKENI. This CDR3 is 20 amino acids long. J lost 3 bases, V lost 0 bases, and 20 bases had no gene match.

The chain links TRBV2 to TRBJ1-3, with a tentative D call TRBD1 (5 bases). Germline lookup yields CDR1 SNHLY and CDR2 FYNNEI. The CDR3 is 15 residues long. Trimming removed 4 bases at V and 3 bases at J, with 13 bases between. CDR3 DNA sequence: TGTGCCAGCAGTGGGGGCGTTGGCTTTGGAAACACCATATATTTT. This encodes CASSGGVGFGNTIYF. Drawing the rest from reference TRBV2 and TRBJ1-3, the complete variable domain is EPEVTQTPSHQVTQMGQEVILRCVPISNHLYFYWYRQILGQKVEFLVSFYNNEISEKSEIFDDQFSVERPDGSNFTLKIRSTKLEDSAMYFCASSGGVGFGNTIYFGEGSWLTVV.

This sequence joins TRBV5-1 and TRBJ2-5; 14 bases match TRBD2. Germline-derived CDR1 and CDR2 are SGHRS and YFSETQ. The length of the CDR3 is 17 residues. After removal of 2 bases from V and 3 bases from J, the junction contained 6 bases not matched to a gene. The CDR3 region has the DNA TGCGCCAGCAGCTTTGGGACTAGCGGGGGAGCAGAAGAGACCCAGTACTTC. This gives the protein CASSFGTSGGAEETQYF.